The next 14 T cell receptor beta chains were all read from a single sample in a study of blood T cell repertoires in COVID-19. Data came from immunoSEQ multiplex PCR; TCRdb stores just in-frame clones and leaves some out. Of under 250,000 clones in the sample, 65% to 85% were seen once. Specimen: peripheral blood. These receptors came from a woman between 45 and 65 years old with acute or convalescent COVID-19.

The J gene is TRBJ2-7, the V gene TRBV12-3 or TRBV12-4, with D possibly matching TRBD2 (5 bases). This CDR3 contains 13 residues. V gave up 3 bases and J gave up 5 bases, with 11 bases separating them. CDR3 nucleotides: TGTGCCAGCAGTTTTGCCCGTAGCGACGAGCAGTACTTC. This sequence encodes CASSFARSDEQYF.

V gene TRBV19 combines with J gene TRBJ2-1; 14 bases agree with TRBD2. The CDR3 sequence is 13 residues long. Germline values: CDR1 LNHDA, CDR2 SQIVND (reference sequence). The V gene end was trimmed by 5 bases and the J gene end by 14 bases; junction bases not matched to a gene: 5. This chain's CDR3 is CASSPGLAGVKFF. DNA of the CDR3: TGTGCCAGTAGTCCGGGACTAGCGGGAGTAAAGTTCTTC. Combining the CDR3 with reference TRBV19 and TRBJ2-1 gives the whole variable domain DGGITQSPKYLFRKEGQNVTLSCEQNLNHDAMYWYRQDPGQGLRLIYYSQIVNDFQKGDIAEGYSVSREKKESFPLTVTSAQKNPTAFYLCASSPGLAGVKFFGPGTRLTVL.

The V call is TRBV2, the J call TRBJ2-7; TRBD1 aligns across 8 bases. The trim removed 3 bases at V and 4 bases at J, leaving 8 bases unmatched. The CDR3 runs to 15 residues. Germline V gene data show CDR1 as SNHLY and CDR2 as FYNNEI. The CDR3 is CASSDLGQVIYEQYF. CDR3 coding DNA: TGTGCCAGCAGTGACCTGGGACAGGTGATATACGAGCAGTACTTC.

J is TRBJ2-1 and V is TRBV20-1, with D possibly matching TRBD2 (5 bases). The CDR3 is 11 amino acids. The germline V gene encodes CDR1 DFQATT and CDR2 SNEGSKA (reference sequence). The CDR3: CSPSWGHEQFF. CDR3 bases: TGCTCACCTAGCTGGGGTCATGAGCAGTTCTTC.

The CDR3 DNA reads TGTGCCACCAGTGATTTAAACAGGGAAGGGACAGATACGCAGTATTTT. Its protein is CATSDLNREGTDTQYF. The rearrangement links TRBV24-1 to TRBJ2-3; a weak D match, TRBD1 (6 bases). Germline lookup yields CDR1 KGHDR and CDR2 SFDVKD. The CDR3 runs 16 residues. V was trimmed by 1 base and J by 3 bases, leaving 13 bases between them.

The CDR3 region is CASSSLPGQGFGNTIYF. In DNA form, the CDR3 reads TGCGCCAGCAGCTCCTTACCGGGACAGGGTTTCGGGAACACCATATATTTT. The rearrangement joins TRBV5-1 to TRBJ1-3; 9 bases align to TRBD1. The CDR3 consists of 17 residues. Germline lookup yields CDR1 SGHRS and CDR2 YFSETQ. Germline trimming cut 3 bases from V and 7 bases from J; bases unmatched to any gene: 14.

The CDR3 nucleotides are TGTGCCAGCAGCTCCAGGGTTGCGAGAACTAATGAAAAACTGTTTTTT. Translation: CASSSRVARTNEKLFF. The chain has TRBV7-6 and TRBJ1-4; perhaps TRBD1 as D (5 bases). CDR1 SGHVS and CDR2 FNYEAQ come from the germline V gene. The CDR3 totals 16 residues. V was clipped by 4 bases and J by 1 base, with 13 bases between them.

The rearrangement uses TRBV7-2 and TRBJ2-2; TRBD2 matches 8 bases. V dropped 1 base and J dropped 5; count of bases not matched to a gene: 3. This CDR3 region has 15 residues. CDR1 SGHTA and CDR2 FQGNSA come from the germline V gene. As DNA, the CDR3 is TGTGCCAGCAGCTTAGATAGCGGGACGACCGGGGAGCTGTTTTTT. It encodes CASSLDSGTTGELFF.

The chain carries TRBV23-1 and TRBJ2-1, with TRBD1 as a possible D gene (5 bases). TRBV23-1 belongs to the ORF category, with a function that is uncertain. Trimming stripped 5 bases from V and 0 bases from J, with 11 bases between. This CDR3 has 15 amino acids. The CDR3 sequence is CASSSDSPSYNEQFF. The CDR3 coding sequence is TGCGCCAGCAGTTCTGACAGCCCCTCCTACAATGAGCAGTTCTTC.

This clone was recorded once. The chain uses TRBV30 and TRBJ1-4; D call uncertain. CDR3 size: 14 residues. With 0 bases removed from V and 2 bases from J, the gap between germline ends came to 7 bases. The germline gives CDR1 GTSNPN, CDR2 SVGIG (reference sequence). The CDR3: CAWSVAGTNEKLFF. The DNA for the CDR3 is TGTGCCTGGAGTGTAGCGGGGACTAATGAAAAACTGTTTTTT.

J is TRBJ2-3 and V is TRBV18; 10 bases align to TRBD2. Trimming at V came to 4 bases and at J to 5 bases, leaving 9 bases not matched to a gene. This CDR3 is 16 amino acids long. Germline V gene lookup returns CDR1 KGHSH and CDR2 LQKENI. CDR3 loop: CASSQASGRTQDTQYF. DNA for the CDR3: TGTGCCAGCTCACAGGCTAGCGGGAGAACCCAAGATACGCAGTATTTT.

This chain connects TRBV12-3 or TRBV12-4 to TRBJ2-1; 7 bases map to TRBD2. The CDR3 sequence is 13 residues long. The V segment lost 6 bases and the J segment 10 bases; nucleotides outside the gene matches: 9. The CDR3 sequence: CASRIQTSDEQFF. The CDR3 coding sequence is TGTGCCAGCAGAATACAAACTAGCGACGAGCAGTTCTTC.

The chain carries TRBV28 and TRBJ2-3; D perhaps matches TRBD2 (5 bases). Germline V gives CDR1 MDHEN, CDR2 SYDVKM. V was shortened by 2 bases and J by 0 bases, with 9 bases between the two germline ends. The CDR3 extends over 15 amino acids. The CDR3 DNA reads as TGTGCCAGCAGTTTAACGGGAAGTAGCACAGATACGCAGTATTTT. Protein: CASSLTGSSTDTQYF.

The rearrangement joins TRBV27 to TRBJ2-5; TRBD2 agrees at 8 bases. Germline CDR1 MNHEY, CDR2 SMNVEV (reference sequence). The CDR3 sequence is 15 residues long. V shed 6 bases and J 4 bases; nucleotides not matched to a gene: 10. Here the CDR3 DNA reads TGTGCCAGCAGCCCGGGTGGGGCGGGAGGAGAGACCCAGTACTTC. Residues: CASSPGGAGGETQYF.